The 6 T cell receptor beta chains below all came from one sample that was sequenced in a study of CD8 T cells in ankylosing spondylitis. Findings and caveats of the study: What appeared characteristic of ankylosing spondylitis blood was a TCR beta motif of under 10 highly homologous variants.

Antigens of these TCRs are unknown. Each CDR3 protein gets one entry after TCRdb re-called the 5' RACE reads with MiXCR. There are a few hundred thousand distinct CDR3 sequences in the sample; approximately 12% occur only once, and nearly 7% lies in the top ten. Sequencing input: blood, either unsorted or a sorted T cell fraction (not recorded which). The receptors derive from a male donor with ankylosing spondylitis.

The chain combines TRBV20-1 with TRBJ2-3; 11 bases map to TRBD1. Germline CDR1 DFQATT, CDR2 SNEGSKA (reference sequence). Trimming took 6 bases from V and 6 from J; bases not matched to a gene: 8. The CDR3 has 14 residues. CDR3 sequence: CSAQPGQGADTQYF. The CDR3, as DNA: TGCAGTGCCCAACCAGGACAGGGGGCCGATACGCAGTATTTT.

The CDR3 DNA sequence: TGTGCCAGCTCCCCCGGGACAGGCGGCTCCTACAATGAGCAGTTCTTC. This gives the protein CASSPGTGGSYNEQFF. This rearrangement joins TRBV18 to TRBJ2-1, with 8 bases fitting TRBD1. The length of the CDR3 is 16 residues. V shed 6 bases and J 0 bases; nucleotides not matched to a gene: 7. In germline, CDR1 is KGHSH, CDR2 LQKENI.

This sequence joins TRBV20-1 and TRBJ1-6, with D hard to call. The V end was cut by 0 bases, the J end by 7 bases, with 13 bases between. Germline CDR1 reads DFQATT; CDR2 reads SNEGSKA (reference sequence). This CDR3 contains 15 residues. CDR3 sequence reads: CSARERASGNSPLHF. In nucleotides, the CDR3 is TGCAGTGCTAGAGAGAGGGCAAGTGGGAATTCACCCCTCCACTTT.

This rearrangement joins TRBV3-1 to TRBJ2-1; 12 bases are shared with TRBD2. Germline CDR1 LGHDT, CDR2 YNNKEL (reference sequence). There are 15 residues in the CDR3. V trimming: 6 bases; J trimming: 5 bases; junction bases outside the gene matches: 5. CDR3 in amino acids: CASSLAGGPDNEQFF. Written as DNA, the CDR3 is TGTGCCAGCAGTCTAGCGGGAGGGCCCGACAATGAGCAGTTCTTC.

This clonotype was found a few times. The rearrangement links TRBV7-2 to TRBJ1-1; D remains unclear. This CDR3 comprises 16 residues. Germline CDR1 and CDR2: SGHTA and FQGNSA. V was cut by 1 base and J by 2 bases, with 14 bases left in between. Here the CDR3 reads CASSLVGLRNNTEAFF. CDR3 in DNA: TGTGCCAGCAGCTTAGTAGGGCTCAGGAACAACACTGAAGCTTTCTTT.

The gene calls are TRBV20-1 and TRBJ2-3; 8 bases fit TRBD2. Germline CDR1 and CDR2: DFQATT and SNEGSKA (reference sequence). This CDR3 has 15 amino acids. The V and J ends lost 5 bases and 4 bases, in that order; junction bases with no gene match: 11. The CDR3 is CSAPRGGLVSDTQYF. CDR3 coding DNA: TGCAGTGCTCCCCGCGGGGGGCTTGTTTCAGATACGCAGTATTTT.